This T cell receptor (beta chain) was sequenced during a study of blood T cell repertoires in COVID-19. Authors' methods: Amplification of reference gene primers was used by the study to estimate nucleated cell counts. The protocol was immunoSEQ multiplex PCR, while the TCRdb copy is restricted to in-frame clones and leaves out a portion. The DNA gave D and trimming, while V, J and clone size come from that table. The table has approximately 260,000 clones, roughly 80% seen once; the top ten hold less than 6%. Sequenced: peripheral blood. This clonotype originated in a man in his sixties who had recovered from COVID-19.

The CDR3 DNA reads as TGCGCCAGCAGCTTCCAGGGACAGGGCTGGAACACTGAAGCTTTCTTT. It specifies CASSFQGQGWNTEAFF. The rearrangement links TRBV5-1 to TRBJ1-1; 9 bases fit TRBD1. V was pared by 2 bases and J by 1 base, with 6 bases of the junction left unmatched. Germline-derived CDR1 and CDR2 are SGHRS and YFSETQ. The CDR3 is made up of 16 amino acids.